Shown below are 26 T cell receptor beta chains from a single sample sequenced in a study of response to subunit inactivated influenza vaccine (dated by TCRdb to the late 2010s). The library was produced with RT-PCR. Sequencing took place on an Illumina HiSeq 2500. The public reads were reanalyzed by TCRdb: fastp trimming at Q25, MiXCR alignment, in-frame beta chains only. Here each entry gathers all rows of one CDR3 protein and keeps the most common genes and DNA. In all, the sample holds some 640,000 distinct CDR3 sequences, and roughly 14% of those were seen once. Together, the top ten hold around 7% of the sample. Sequencing was performed on PBMCs from blood, taken 14 to 15 days before vaccination. These receptors were taken from a man between 50 and 59 years old who received an inactivated influenza vaccine. Donor details come from another sample of the same person, matched by shared clones.

Concerning this clonotype: At one boundary the junction diverges from the germline segment, which might be a read error. DNA for the CDR3: TGTGCCATCTCGGGACCGCCTAACTATGGCTACTCCTTC. This gives the protein CAISGPPNYGYSF. This sequence joins TRBV28 and TRBJ1-2, with a possible D match to TRBD1 (5 bases). Per germline, CDR1 MDHEN and CDR2 SYDVKM. This CDR3 is 13 amino acids long.

Only a few counts were recorded for this clonotype. The rearrangement joins TRBV29-1 to TRBJ2-4; 12 bases are a match to TRBD2. The CDR3 consists of 14 residues. The V gene's germline CDR1 is SQVTM and CDR2 ANQGSEA. With 2 bases clipped from V and 8 bases from J, the junction kept 4 bases outside the gene matches. The CDR3 DNA is TGCAGCGTTGAAAGGACTAGCGGGATTGACATTCAGTACTTC. Encoded protein: CSVERTSGIDIQYF. Filled out from reference TRBV29-1 and TRBJ2-4, the complete variable domain reads SAVISQKPSRDICQRGTSLTIQCQVDSQVTMMFWYRQQPGQSLTLIATANQGSEATYESGFVIDKFPISRPNLTFSTLTVSNMSPEDSSIYLCSVERTSGIDIQYFGAGTRLSVL.

The V and J genes are TRBV25-1 and TRBJ2-6, with TRBD1 matching 7 bases. The V segment lost 1 base and the J segment 3 bases; nucleotides outside the gene matches: 6. The germline gives CDR1 MGHDK, CDR2 SYGVNS. CDR3 length: 17 residues. CDR3 sequence: CASSESTGNYGANVLTF. CDR3 in DNA: TGTGCCAGCAGTGAATCGACAGGGAACTATGGGGCCAACGTCCTGACTTTC.

This clonotype was counted at least ten times. This chain connects TRBV5-1 to TRBJ2-1; TRBD1 matches at 12 bases. The CDR3 is made up of 15 amino acids. With 3 bases clipped from V and 7 bases from J, the junction kept 5 bases outside the gene matches. CDR1 and CDR2 from the germline V gene are SGHRS and YFSETQ. The CDR3 nucleotides read TGCGCCAGCAGCTCTCGGGACAGGGGGCAGAATGAGCAGTTCTTC. Its protein product is CASSSRDRGQNEQFF.

This clonotype was detected a few times. The chain is built from TRBV5-6 and TRBJ2-6; a weak D match, TRBD1 (5 bases). Deletions cut 3 bases from V and 4 bases from J, with 17 bases between. Germline V gene lookup returns CDR1 SGHDT and CDR2 YYEEEE. The CDR3 has 17 amino acids. CDR3: CASSSIQGSGGANVLTF. CDR3 bases: TGTGCCAGCAGCTCAATCCAGGGTAGTGGAGGGGCCAACGTCCTGACTTTC. The full variable domain, with the rest looked up from reference TRBV5-6 and TRBJ2-6, is DAGVTQSPTHLIKTRGQQVTLRCSPKSGHDTVSWYQQALGQGPQFIFQYYEEEERQRGNFPDRFSGHQFPNYSSELNVNALLLGDSALYLCASSSIQGSGGANVLTFGAGSRLTVL.

The rearrangement links TRBV19 to TRBJ1-2; unclear D gene. Germline-derived CDR1 and CDR2 are LNHDA and SQIVND (reference sequence). The CDR3 contains 15 residues. With 1 base removed from V and 2 bases from J, the gap between germline ends came to 11 bases. The CDR3 spells CASSIGSHWNYGYTF. The CDR3 DNA reads as TGTGCCAGTAGTATAGGCAGTCACTGGAACTATGGCTACACCTTC.

J is TRBJ2-7 and V is TRBV12-3 or TRBV12-4, with a possible D match to TRBD2 (5 bases). This CDR3 is built from 15 residues. V lost 4 bases, J lost 1 base, and 14 bases lay in between. DNA of the CDR3: TGTGCCAGCAGTTCCCAGTTGACGGGATCCTACGAGCAGTACTTC. It codes for CASSSQLTGSYEQYF.

The chain joins TRBV5-5 to TRBJ2-1; D perhaps matches TRBD1 (5 bases). From germline, CDR1 is SGHKS and CDR2 YYEKEE (reference sequence). V shed 2 bases and J shed 6 bases, with 12 bases lying between them. The CDR3 runs to 14 residues. In DNA, the CDR3 is TGTGCCAGCAGCTTTCTTAGGGGCGGCAATGAGCAGTTCTTC. It is translated as CASSFLRGGNEQFF.

This chain uses TRBV10-3 with TRBJ1-2; 7 nucleotides line up with TRBD1. V dropped 3 bases and J dropped 3; count of bases not matched to a gene: 4. The CDR3 covers 14 residues. Germline V CDR1 and CDR2: ENHRY, SYGVKD. The CDR3 sequence: CAISDIDRDYGYTF. As DNA, the CDR3 is TGTGCCATCAGTGATATAGACAGGGACTATGGCTACACCTTC.

This clonotype showed up many times. This chain links TRBV29-1 with TRBJ2-1, with TRBD2 matching over 12 bases. The CDR3 spans 13 residues. J was trimmed by 7 bases and V by 4 bases; bases with no gene match: 2. Germline V gene lookup returns CDR1 SQVTM and CDR2 ANQGSEA. This chain's CDR3 is CSVASGRGNEQFF. The CDR3 region has the DNA TGCAGCGTTGCTAGCGGGAGGGGGAATGAGCAGTTCTTC.

V and J are TRBV3-1 and TRBJ2-1, with 10 bases that match TRBD2. Germline-derived CDR1 and CDR2 are LGHDT and YNNKEL (reference sequence). The V segment lost 4 bases and the J segment 8 bases; nucleotides outside the gene matches: 14. The CDR3 is made up of 17 amino acids. CDR3 sequence: CASSPRVELAGTYEQFF. CDR3 nucleotides: TGTGCCAGCAGCCCAAGAGTAGAACTAGCGGGGACTTATGAGCAGTTCTTC.

The table lists this clonotype with a count of one. Possible read error: a much larger clone is one base away. V is TRBV5-1 and J is TRBJ1-1, with 7 bases aligning to TRBD1. This CDR3 comprises 15 residues. After removal of 4 bases from V and 5 bases from J, the junction contained 11 bases not matched to a gene. From germline, CDR1 is SGHRS and CDR2 YFSETQ. DNA of the CDR3: TGCGCCAGCAGCGCCCAGACAGGGACGAAGACTGAAGCTTTCTTT. Protein product: CASSAQTGTKTEAFF. Supplemented by reference TRBV5-1 and TRBJ1-1, the full variable domain reads KAGVTQTPRYLIKTRGQQVTLSCSPISGHRSVSWYQQTPGQGLQFLFEYFSETQRNKGNFPGRFSGRQFSNSRSEMNVSTLELGDSALYLCASSAQTGTKTEAFFGQGTRLTVV.

The genes are TRBV20-1 and TRBJ2-3; TRBD1 aligns across 8 bases. CDR1 DFQATT and CDR2 SNEGSKA come from the germline V gene (reference sequence). The CDR3 contains 16 residues. After removal of 2 bases from V and 2 bases from J, the junction contained 9 bases not matched to a gene. Here the CDR3 DNA reads TGCAGTGCTAGACGAAGGGACAGGTTCATCACAGATACGCAGTATTTT. It yields the protein CSARRRDRFITDTQYF.

V is TRBV29-1 and J is TRBJ1-1; weak D call: TRBD1 (5 bases). Germline V gene lookup returns CDR1 SQVTM and CDR2 ANQGSEA. This CDR3 has 14 amino acids. The V and J ends lost 0 bases and 7 bases respectively, with 15 bases between them. CDR3 sequence (DNA): TGCAGCGTTGAAGATCGGTTGGGGCAGGGTGAAGCTTTCTTT. Its protein product is CSVEDRLGQGEAFF.

This clonotype was observed a handful of times. This chain links TRBV15 with TRBJ2-2, with a weak D call TRBD2 (6 bases). V was cut by 3 bases and J by 4 bases, with 12 bases left in between. The CDR3 sequence is 15 residues long. Germline V gene data show CDR1 as LNHNV and CDR2 as YYDKDF (reference sequence). The CDR3 nucleotides read TGTGCCACCAGCAGGGACCGGGGGAGCACCGGGGAGCTGTTTTTT. Its protein product is CATSRDRGSTGELFF.

A few counts support this clonotype. The chain has TRBV5-1 and TRBJ2-5; D remains unclear. CDR1 and CDR2 (germline): SGHRS, YFSETQ. V was cut by 1 base and J by 2 bases, with 12 bases left in between. This CDR3 has 15 amino acids. The CDR3 loop reads CASSLQGNLQETQYF. In nucleotides, the CDR3 is TGCGCCAGCAGCTTGCAAGGAAACTTGCAAGAGACCCAGTACTTC.

The rearrangement uses TRBV4-2 and TRBJ2-5; perhaps TRBD1 as D (6 bases). The V end lost 4 bases, the J end lost 3 bases, and 18 bases lay between the germline ends. The CDR3 extends over 16 amino acids. Per germline, CDR1 LGHNA and CDR2 YNFKEQ. The CDR3 DNA follows: TGTGCCAGCAGCCTGAACTCCGGGACAACTAAAGAGACCCAGTACTTC. The encoded protein is CASSLNSGTTKETQYF.

The V gene is TRBV5-5, the J gene TRBJ2-7; tentative D call: TRBD1 (6 bases). Germline V gene lookup returns CDR1 SGHKS and CDR2 YYEKEE (reference sequence). This CDR3 is 15 amino acids long. V gave up 2 bases and J gave up 2 bases, with 14 bases separating them. CDR3 DNA sequence: TGTGCCAGCAGCTTCCGGACAGCGGTGCCCTACGAGCAGTACTTC. It specifies CASSFRTAVPYEQYF.

The table lists this clonotype with a few counts. One junction end does not reproduce the germline sequence, and a read error may be involved. The chain uses TRBV20-1 and TRBJ1-4, with TRBD1 as a possible D gene (6 bases). This CDR3 has 14 amino acids. The germline V gene encodes CDR1 DFQATT and CDR2 SNEGSKA (reference sequence). The CDR3 loop is CSAREGDGREKLFF. The CDR3, as DNA: TGCAGTGCTCGAGAGGGGGACGGTCGTGAAAAACTGTTTTTT.

The V and J genes are TRBV5-1 and TRBJ2-5; D assignment may be TRBD1 or TRBD2 (6 bases each). The CDR3 loop spans 15 amino acids. V was clipped by 7 bases and J by 0 bases, with 16 bases between them. Germline CDR1 and CDR2: SGHRS and YFSETQ. Here the CDR3 DNA reads TGCGCCAGCTCTGGGGGGCAGGGGCACCAAGAGACCCAGTACTTC. Protein sequence: CASSGGQGHQETQYF.

J is TRBJ2-5 and V is TRBV7-2, with 12 nucleotides matching TRBD2. Per the germline V gene, CDR1 is SGHTA and CDR2 is FQGNSA. This CDR3 has 15 amino acids. Germline trimming cut 5 bases from V and 7 bases from J; bases unmatched to any gene: 8. Written as DNA, the CDR3 is TGTGCCAGCAGCCTCCTAGCGGGGGGGACAGTGACCCAGTACTTC. Its protein product is CASSLLAGGTVTQYF.

This clonotype was counted many times. The rearrangement joins TRBV7-2 to TRBJ2-1, with D tentatively TRBD1 (6 bases). The CDR3 is 13 amino acids. CDR1 SGHTA and CDR2 FQGNSA come from the germline V gene. V lost 5 bases and J lost 7, with 12 bases in between. The CDR3 here is CASSLLQGNEQFF. DNA for the CDR3: TGTGCCAGCAGCCTACTACAGGGTAATGAGCAGTTCTTC.

This clonotype was recorded a few times. The rearrangement uses TRBV4-3 and TRBJ2-3; D perhaps matches TRBD1 (5 bases). The CDR3 loop spans 16 amino acids. Trimming cost V 1 base and J 0 bases, with 11 bases left between them. Germline CDR1 is LGHNA and CDR2 is YSLEER. This CDR3 is CASSQALKGSTDTQYF. The CDR3 DNA reads TGCGCCAGCAGCCAAGCTCTTAAGGGGAGCACAGATACGCAGTATTTT.

This clonotype was seen more than once but under ten times. The chain recombines TRBV15 with TRBJ1-5; D not certain. V was trimmed by 4 bases and J by 2 bases, leaving 9 bases between them. Looked up from germline, CDR1 is LNHNV and CDR2 is YYDKDF (reference sequence). The CDR3 is 14 amino acids. The chain's CDR3 is CATSTYSGNQPQHF. Written as DNA, the CDR3 is TGTGCCACCAGCACTTATAGTGGCAATCAGCCCCAGCATTTT.

This clonotype was counted a few times. V gene TRBV29-1 combines with J gene TRBJ2-3; D not resolved. This CDR3 is 12 amino acids long. V lost 3 bases and J 4 bases, leaving 8 bases between the germline ends. CDR1 is SQVTM and CDR2 is ANQGSEA in the germline V gene. The CDR3 coding sequence is TGCAGCGTTGAGGGTAGCCCAGATACGCAGTATTTT. It translates to CSVEGSPDTQYF.

The chain carries TRBV20-1 and TRBJ2-1; D assignment may be TRBD1 or TRBD2 (5 bases each). The CDR3 runs 13 residues. Trimming took 4 bases from V and 3 from J, leaving 10 bases between them. Germline V lookup: CDR1 DFQATT, CDR2 SNEGSKA (reference sequence). This CDR3 is CSANGANYNEQFF. The CDR3 nucleotides are TGCAGTGCTAACGGGGCTAACTACAATGAGCAGTTCTTC.